The 8 T cell receptor beta chains presented below share a single source sample, sequenced in a study of regulatory T cells in long-lasting Graves disease. Through Arm-PCR of CDR3 regions and iRepertoire HTBI primers, TCR beta libraries were built. Via MiXCR, TCRdb re-called the multiplex PCR reads, giving one row per CDR3 protein. The profile shows a few hundred thousand distinct CDR3 sequences, under 25% of them singletons. The sample's time point: persistent/refractory GD, antithyroid drugs over 5 years with positive TRAb. PBMC-derived RNA was used for the TCR library. Material: peripheral blood mononuclear cells (PBMCs), obtained when the disease was refractory, from a patient treated with antithyroid drugs. These receptor sequences come from a female donor with Graves disease.

J is TRBJ2-3 and V is TRBV11-2; a weak D match, TRBD2 (5 bases). The CDR3 runs to 16 residues. The germline gives CDR1 SGHAT, CDR2 FQNNGV. V shed 0 bases and J shed 1 base, with 11 bases lying between them. CDR3 nucleotides: TGTGCCAGCAGCTTAGATCTAGGACTGGGCACAGATACGCAGTATTTT. As protein: CASSLDLGLGTDTQYF.

This clonotype was seen only a few times. J is TRBJ1-1 and V is TRBV7-2; TRBD1 matches 7 bases. V was pared by 4 bases and J by 4 bases, with 15 bases of the junction left unmatched. The CDR3 is 17 amino acids. Germline loops: CDR1 SGHTA, CDR2 FQGNSA. The CDR3 loop reads CASSSKTLGGWVTEAFF. The CDR3 nucleotides are TGTGCCAGCAGCTCCAAAACCCTAGGGGGCTGGGTCACTGAAGCTTTCTTT. Drawing the rest from reference TRBV7-2 and TRBJ1-1, the complete variable domain is GAGVSQSPSNKVTEKGKDVELRCDPISGHTALYWYRQSLGQGLEFLIYFQGNSAPDKSGLPSDRFSAERTGGSVSTLTIQRTQQEDSAVYLCASSSKTLGGWVTEAFFGQGTRLTVV.

This clonotype has only a few counts. This chain links TRBV9 with TRBJ2-7, with D possibly matching TRBD1 (5 bases). Trimming took 4 bases from V and 6 from J, leaving 23 bases between them. The germline gives CDR1 SGDLS, CDR2 YYNGEE. The CDR3 extends over 16 amino acids. CDR3 sequence reads: CASSPGGAGFRSEQYF. The CDR3 bases are TGTGCCAGCAGCCCAGGTGGGGCAGGCTTCAGGTCCGAGCAGTACTTC. Based on the CDR3 plus reference TRBV9 and TRBJ2-7, the full variable domain is DSGVTQTPKHLITATGQRVTLRCSPRSGDLSVYWYQQSLDQGLQFLIQYYNGEERAKGNILERFSAQQFPDLHSELNLSSLELGDSALYFCASSPGGAGFRSEQYFGPGTRLTVT.

Worth noting for this clonotype: Since a much larger clone is just one base distant, this may be a read error. This chain connects TRBV28 to TRBJ2-4; no firm D call. The germline V and J ends were trimmed by 7 bases and 7 bases, with 14 bases remaining between them. The CDR3 has 13 residues. Per germline, CDR1 MDHEN and CDR2 SYDVKM. CDR3 in DNA: TGTGCCAGCAACCCCCCCTTTTCGAACATTCAGTACTTC. Translation gives CASNPPFSNIQYF.

The V and J genes are TRBV24-1 and TRBJ2-7; TRBD1 matches at 10 bases. The CDR3 has 12 residues. The germline V gene encodes CDR1 KGHDR and CDR2 SFDVKD. Trimming took 12 bases from V and 6 from J; bases not matched to a gene: 7. The CDR3 region is CAAGTGEIEQYF. The CDR3 DNA is TGTGCCGCCGGGACAGGGGAAATCGAGCAGTACTTC.

This clonotype was picked up many times. CDR3 loop: CASSSDGTSGPSYEQYF. In DNA form, the CDR3 reads TGCGCCAGCAGCTCGGATGGGACTAGCGGACCCTCCTACGAGCAGTACTTC. The chain carries TRBV5-1 and TRBJ2-7; 11 positions match TRBD2. The V segment lost 3 bases and the J segment 0 bases; nucleotides outside the gene matches: 8. There are 17 residues in the CDR3. The germline gives CDR1 SGHRS, CDR2 YFSETQ.

This clonotype was picked up many times. The rearrangement joins TRBV2 to TRBJ1-5; 8 positions match TRBD1. The length of the CDR3 is 14 residues. The J segment lost 6 bases and the V segment lost 6 bases, leaving 7 bases of the junction unmatched. The germline gives CDR1 SNHLY, CDR2 FYNNEI. The DNA of the CDR3 is TGTGCCAGCAGCAGGACAGGGACGGGTCAGCCCCAGCATTTT. Its protein is CASSRTGTGQPQHF.

This chain connects TRBV19 to TRBJ2-7; 10 nucleotides match TRBD1. CDR3 size: 14 residues. Germline CDR1 reads LNHDA; CDR2 reads SQIVND (reference sequence). The J segment lost 5 bases and the V segment lost 7 bases, leaving 8 bases of the junction unmatched. CDR3 in amino acids: CASTPGQGPDEQYF. CDR3 DNA sequence: TGTGCCAGTACACCGGGACAGGGGCCCGACGAGCAGTACTTC.